One TCR beta chain is described in this entry. These data come from a study of blood T cell repertoires in COVID-19. The protocol was immunoSEQ multiplex PCR, while the TCRdb copy is restricted to in-frame clones and leaves out a portion. Here the sample spans about 200,000 clones, 82% being singletons. Each participant's cohort was designated according to participant-reported clinical history. Recovered status in Cohort 3 required two negative PCRs, clearance, or symptom resolution. Germline-derived CDR1 and CDR2 are SGHDT and YYEEEE. Trimming removed 2 bases at V and 1 base at J, with 15 bases between. The CDR3 covers 16 residues.

The source is a man in his forties who had recovered from COVID-19. Source material: PBMCs or T cells enriched from blood (not recorded which). V is TRBV5-6 and J is TRBJ2-5, with D perhaps TRBD2 (7 bases). CDR3 sequence reads: CASSLTGRGVQETQYF. The CDR3 bases are TGTGCCAGCAGCTTAACAGGGAGGGGGGTCCAAGAGACCCAGTACTTC.